Listed below are T cell receptor beta chains from one sample, sequenced in a study of blood T cell repertoires in COVID-19. TCRdb keeps only in-frame clones here, not all; method: immunoSEQ multiplex PCR. The repertoire holds more than 85,000 clones, with around 76% as singletons. The specimen sequenced was peripheral blood. The source of these receptors is a woman in her 70s with acute or convalescent COVID-19. CDR3s include the opening cysteine and the closing phenylalanine or tryptophan. The D gene is left open where the match is weak. Expanded clones get a size class; other rows say once, few or many, or leave the size out.

J,V,size,D,CDR3,DNA
TRBJ2-7,TRBV30,NA,TRBD1,CAWSATGGASYEQYF,TGTGCCTGGAGTGCGACAGGGGGGGCTTCCTACGAGCAGTACTTC
TRBJ2-5,TRBV6-2/TRBV6-3,NA,TRBD2,CASSPWLGRGLQETQYF,TGTGCCAGCAGCCCCTGGCTCGGGAGGGGACTTCAAGAGACCCAGTACTTC
TRBJ2-1,TRBV28,few,TRBD2,CASSPPGGGEDNEQFF,TGTGCCAGCAGTCCTCCGGGGGGGGGCGAAGACAATGAGCAGTTCTTC
TRBJ1-2,TRBV28,NA,TRBD1,CASSSTGTGLGYTF,TGTGCCAGCAGTTCCACCGGGACAGGTTTAGGCTACACCTTC
TRBJ1-1,TRBV15,few,NA,CATTPTGRDNTEAFF,TGTGCCACCACCCCGACGGGGAGAGATAACACTGAAGCTTTCTTT
TRBJ1-6,TRBV27,NA,NA,CASSLRRGNSPLHF,TGTGCCAGCAGTCTTCGCAGGGGTAACTCACCCCTCCACTTT
TRBJ2-7,TRBV5-6,NA,NA,CASSLGRGGEQYF,TGTGCCAGCAGCTTGGGCAGGGGTGGGGAGCAGTACTTC
TRBJ2-5,TRBV10-2,NA,TRBD2,CASSEPILAGGETQYF,TGCGCCAGCAGTGAGCCGATACTAGCGGGGGGTGAGACCCAGTACTTC
TRBJ2-1,TRBV4-2,NA,TRBD2,CASSQGAVAGVNNEQFF,TGTGCCAGCAGCCAAGGGGCGGTAGCGGGGGTTAACAATGAGCAGTTCTTC
TRBJ2-3,TRBV11-2,NA,NA,CASSFGGGTDTQYF,TGTGCCAGCAGCTTCGGCGGGGGCACAGATACGCAGTATTTT
TRBJ2-1,TRBV2,NA,TRBD2,CASSKSGGASYNEQFF,TGTGCCAGCAGCAAATCGGGGGGGGCTTCCTACAATGAGCAGTTCTTC
TRBJ2-7,TRBV5-8,NA,NA,CASSLEQDSYEQYF,TGTGCCAGCAGCTTGGAACAGGACTCCTACGAGCAGTACTTC
TRBJ2-7,TRBV27,once,TRBD1,CASATGTGNSYEQYF,TGTGCCTCCGCCACCGGGACAGGGAACTCCTACGAGCAGTACTTC
TRBJ1-2,TRBV9,NA,NA,CASSVGTGNYGYTF,TGTGCCAGCAGCGTAGGTACAGGGAACTATGGCTACACCTTC
TRBJ2-1,TRBV5-1,NA,TRBD1,CASAPQGTGAYNEQFF,TGCGCCAGCGCCCCCCAGGGGACAGGAGCGTACAATGAGCAGTTCTTC
TRBJ1-2,TRBV3-1/TRBV3-2,NA,TRBD1,CASSQAGTGGYTF,TGTGCCAGCAGCCAAGCCGGGACAGGTGGCTACACCTTC
TRBJ1-4,TRBV5-1,NA,NA,CASSREGATNEKLFF,TGCGCCAGCAGCCGGGAGGGGGCAACTAATGAAAAACTGTTTTTT
TRBJ1-5,TRBV7-8,NA,NA,CASSLSLQGFQPQHF,TGTGCCAGCAGCTTGAGTCTTCAGGGCTTTCAGCCCCAGCATTTT
TRBJ2-3,TRBV5-1,NA,NA,CASSYLLPRDTQYF,TGCGCCAGCAGCTACCTCCTTCCGAGGGATACGCAGTATTTT
TRBJ1-6,TRBV12-3/TRBV12-4,NA,TRBD1,CASNLGQPVSLHF,TGTGCCAGCAACCTGGGACAGCCAGTCTCCCTCCACTTT
TRBJ2-4,TRBV5-4,once,NA,CASSAGGVLSGNIQYF,TGTGCCAGCAGCGCCGGCGGGGTTCTAAGCGGGAACATTCAGTACTTC
TRBJ2-1,TRBV30,NA,TRBD2,CAWSRPSGGAKNEQFF,TGTGCCTGGAGCCGTCCTAGCGGGGGGGCTAAAAATGAGCAGTTCTTC
TRBJ1-2,TRBV7-8,NA,NA,CASSLGHHYGYTF,TGTGCCAGCAGCCTGGGACACCATTATGGCTACACCTTC
TRBJ1-5,TRBV30,NA,TRBD1,CAWSVYGTGGLSHQPQHF,TGTGCCTGGAGTGTATACGGGACAGGGGGGTTGAGTCATCAGCCCCAGCATTTT
TRBJ2-1,TRBV5-1,NA,NA,CASSLRGYNEQFF,TGCGCCAGCAGCTTGCGGGGGTACAATGAGCAGTTCTTC
TRBJ1-2,TRBV7-9,NA,NA,CASSFNNYGYTF,TGTGCCAGCAGTTTTAATAACTATGGCTACACCTTC
TRBJ1-4,TRBV30,NA,TRBD1,CAWSVGQGAEKLFF,TGTGCCTGGAGTGTAGGTCAGGGGGCGGAAAAACTGTTTTTT
TRBJ1-1,TRBV5-1,few,NA,CASSPLWGGVTEAFF,TGCGCCAGCAGCCCACTCTGGGGCGGGGTCACTGAAGCTTTCTTT
TRBJ2-3,TRBV29-1,few,TRBD1,CSVSGQSTDTQYF,TGCAGCGTTTCGGGACAGAGCACAGATACGCAGTATTTT
TRBJ1-4,TRBV28,NA,NA,CASSGYSRQNEKLFF,TGTGCCAGCAGCGGTTACAGCAGACAAAATGAAAAACTGTTTTTT
TRBJ1-5,TRBV19,NA,NA,CASSIGYTGSNQPQHF,TGTGCCAGTAGTATAGGCTATACAGGAAGCAATCAGCCCCAGCATTTT
TRBJ2-5,TRBV10-2,NA,NA,CASRGDSQTQYF,TGCGCCAGCAGGGGAGACTCACAGACCCAGTACTTC
TRBJ2-2,TRBV9,NA,TRBD2,CASGGANTGELFF,TGTGCCAGTGGGGGGGCGAACACCGGGGAGCTGTTTTTT
TRBJ2-2,TRBV5-4,once,TRBD2,CASSFQRGNTGELFF,TGTGCCAGCAGCTTCCAGCGGGGGAACACCGGGGAGCTGTTTTTT
TRBJ1-2,TRBV6-2/TRBV6-3,NA,NA,CASSYTGTLTYGYTF,TGTGCCAGCAGTTATACCGGGACATTGACCTATGGCTACACCTTC
TRBJ1-2,TRBV6-6,NA,NA,CASTLGARGINGYTF,TGTGCCAGCACCTTAGGGGCGCGGGGGATCAATGGCTACACCTTC
TRBJ2-3,TRBV3-1/TRBV3-2,NA,NA,CASSQSRDTQYF,TGTGCCAGCAGCCAGTCGAGAGATACGCAGTATTTT
TRBJ1-1,TRBV3-1/TRBV3-2,NA,NA,CASSPGDTEAFF,TGTGCCAGCAGCCCAGGGGACACTGAAGCTTTCTTT
TRBJ2-3,TRBV30,NA,NA,CAWSAGEGAQYF,TGTGCCTGGAGCGCAGGGGAGGGCGCGCAGTATTTT
TRBJ2-7,TRBV29-1,NA,TRBD1,CSVGTGRSYEQYF,TGCAGCGTTGGGACAGGGCGCTCCTACGAGCAGTACTTC
TRBJ2-3,TRBV27,NA,TRBD1,CASSLSAQGADTQYF,TGTGCCAGCAGTTTATCGGCACAGGGGGCAGATACGCAGTATTTT